Shown below are 14 T cell receptor beta chains from a single sample sequenced in a study of response to subunit inactivated influenza vaccine. MiXCR, run by TCRdb on the RT-PCR reads, gives a single entry per CDR3 protein. The sample holds approximately 530,000 distinct CDR3 sequences, more than 7% seen once. The material sequenced was PBMCs from blood, taken roughly 24 months after vaccination. These receptors were obtained from a man aged 45 to 70 who received an inactivated influenza vaccine.

This clonotype occurred many times. The J gene is TRBJ2-7, the V gene TRBV12-3 or TRBV12-4; 10 bases match TRBD2. V lost 3 bases to trimming and J lost 12 bases; unmatched junction nucleotides: 8. CDR3 length: 13 amino acids. CDR3 in DNA: TGTGCCAGCAGTTTTGGGGCTAGCGGGAGTCCGTACTTC. Its protein is CASSFGASGSPYF.

In its sample, this clonotype was seen many times. This sequence joins TRBV11-1 and TRBJ2-1; 7 bases fit TRBD2. In germline, CDR1 is SGHAT, CDR2 FQDESV (reference sequence). The CDR3 spans 15 residues. The J segment lost 6 bases and the V segment lost 0 bases, leaving 5 bases of the junction unmatched. CDR3 sequence reads: CASSLAGGPFNEQFF. DNA of the CDR3: TGTGCCAGCAGCTTAGCGGGAGGGCCGTTCAATGAGCAGTTCTTC.

Many counts were recorded for this clonotype. The chain couples TRBV6-1 to TRBJ2-7; 9 positions match TRBD1. Unmatched junction bases numbered 8, after V lost 6 bases and J lost 2 bases. Per the germline V gene, CDR1 is MNHNS and CDR2 is SASEGT. The CDR3 runs 15 residues. CDR3 in amino acids: CASRPTGGSTYEQYF. In DNA, the CDR3 is TGTGCCAGCAGACCCACAGGGGGCTCAACCTACGAGCAGTACTTC.

This clonotype appeared a few times. The chain uses TRBV7-3 and TRBJ2-3; 11 bases are shared with TRBD2. Per the germline V gene, CDR1 is SGHTA and CDR2 is FQGTGA. J lost 0 bases, V lost 5 bases, and 4 bases had no gene match. The CDR3 contains 16 residues. The CDR3 protein is CASSMGLAASTDTQYF. CDR3 nucleotide sequence: TGTGCCAGCAGCATGGGACTAGCGGCTAGCACAGATACGCAGTATTTT.

This clonotype was counted ten times or more. V gene TRBV15 combines with J gene TRBJ1-5; 8 positions agree with TRBD1. The J segment lost 0 bases and the V segment lost 4 bases, leaving 11 bases of the junction unmatched. The germline V gene encodes CDR1 LNHNV and CDR2 YYDKDF (reference sequence). This CDR3 has 18 amino acids. Written as DNA, the CDR3 is TGTGCCACCAGCACCAACCTGGACAGGGACTATAGCAATCAGCCCCAGCATTTT. Its protein is CATSTNLDRDYSNQPQHF. Variable domain in full (rest from reference TRBV15 and TRBJ1-5): DAMVIQNPRYQVTQFGKPVTLSCSQTLNHNVMYWYQQKSSQAPKLLFHYYDKDFNNEADTPDNFQSRRPNTSFCFLDIRSPGLGDTAMYLCATSTNLDRDYSNQPQHFGDGTRLSIL.

This clonotype has a count of ten or more. The CDR3 DNA is TGCAGTGCTAGGGATCCGGGACGCTGGCAATTCACGGAAGAGACCCAGTACTTC. Translating gives CSARDPGRWQFTEETQYF. The gene calls are TRBV20-1 and TRBJ2-5; D could derive from TRBD1 or TRBD2 (5 bases each). Per the germline V gene, CDR1 is DFQATT and CDR2 is SNEGSKA (reference sequence). Between the trimmed V and J ends, which lost 3 bases and 3 bases, there was a span of 26 bases. CDR3 size: 18 residues.

This clonotype was observed at least ten times. The chain employs TRBV10-3 and TRBJ2-7, with D possibly TRBD2 on 5 matching bases. Trimming removed 0 bases at V and 3 bases at J, with 18 bases between. The CDR3 spans 17 residues. The germline gives CDR1 ENHRY, CDR2 SYGVKD. CDR3 sequence: CAISESIRGLSHYEQYF. CDR3 coding DNA: TGTGCCATCAGTGAGTCGATTCGAGGGCTGTCTCACTACGAGCAGTACTTC.

This clonotype was detected ten times or more. The chain carries TRBV28 and TRBJ2-1; D is tentatively TRBD1 or TRBD2 (6 bases each). The CDR3 length is 17 residues. From germline, CDR1 is MDHEN and CDR2 SYDVKM. Trimming shortened V by 7 bases and J by 1 base, and 20 bases separated the two germline ends. CDR3 DNA: TGTGCCAGCACCCTCACACGAAGGGGGAGGTCCTACAATGAGCAGTTCTTC. It encodes CASTLTRRGRSYNEQFF.

In its sample, this clonotype was seen a few times. The chain combines TRBV12-3 or TRBV12-4 with TRBJ1-2; 9 nucleotides match TRBD1. V lost 4 bases and J lost 8; bases outside the gene matches: 8. This CDR3 has 14 residues. The chain's CDR3 is CASSSNRDRVGYTF. CDR3 DNA sequence: TGTGCCAGCAGTTCCAACCGGGACAGGGTGGGCTACACCTTC.

The CDR3 DNA sequence: TGTGCCAGCAGCCAAGACTACAGGGGTTCACCCCTCCACTTT. Translating gives CASSQDYRGSPLHF. The chain links TRBV3-1 to TRBJ1-6; 7 bases line up with TRBD1. The length of the CDR3 is 14 residues. After removal of 0 bases from V and 9 bases from J, the junction contained 2 bases not matched to a gene. CDR1 and CDR2 (germline): LGHDT, YNNKEL (reference sequence).

The chain couples TRBV20-1 to TRBJ2-1, with D hard to call. The length of the CDR3 is 11 residues. The germline V gene has CDR1 DFQATT and CDR2 SNEGSKA (reference sequence). V lost 2 bases to trimming and J lost 9 bases, with 8 bases between them. CDR3 amino acids: CSARFVGEQFF. CDR3 nucleotide sequence: TGCAGTGCTAGATTTGTAGGTGAGCAGTTCTTC.

This clonotype was observed at least ten times. V is TRBV6-1 and J is TRBJ2-1; 10 bases line up with TRBD2. The length of the CDR3 is 15 residues. Germline assignment: CDR1 MNHNS and CDR2 SASEGT. The ends lost 7 bases at V and 4 bases at J; junction bases unmatched: 7. Written as DNA, the CDR3 is TGTGCCAGCAACTCGTTAGCGGGGGGATACAATGAGCAGTTCTTC. Translation: CASNSLAGGYNEQFF.

This clonotype was counted between two and nine times. The genes are TRBV12-5 and TRBJ1-5; D is unresolved. CDR1 and CDR2 from the germline V gene are LGHNT and FRNRAP. The CDR3 is 12 amino acids. Deletions cut 1 base from V and 4 bases from J, with 2 bases between. CDR3 sequence: CASGLGNQPQHF. DNA of the CDR3: TGTGCTAGTGGTTTGGGTAATCAGCCCCAGCATTTT.

This clonotype was seen ten or more times. The gene calls are TRBV7-6 and TRBJ1-1, with 8 bases matching TRBD1. This CDR3 comprises 15 residues. The J segment lost 0 bases and the V segment lost 1 base, leaving 1 base of the junction unmatched. CDR1 and CDR2 (germline): SGHVS, FNYEAQ. The CDR3 loop is CASSLVTGVNTEAFF. As DNA, the CDR3 is TGTGCCAGCAGCTTAGTGACAGGGGTGAACACTGAAGCTTTCTTT. The full variable domain, completed using reference TRBV7-6 and TRBJ1-1, is GAGVSQSPRYKVTKRGQDVALRCDPISGHVSLYWYRQALGQGPEFLTYFNYEAQQDKSGLPNDRFSAERPEGSISTLTIQRTEQRDSAMYRCASSLVTGVNTEAFFGQGTRLTVV.